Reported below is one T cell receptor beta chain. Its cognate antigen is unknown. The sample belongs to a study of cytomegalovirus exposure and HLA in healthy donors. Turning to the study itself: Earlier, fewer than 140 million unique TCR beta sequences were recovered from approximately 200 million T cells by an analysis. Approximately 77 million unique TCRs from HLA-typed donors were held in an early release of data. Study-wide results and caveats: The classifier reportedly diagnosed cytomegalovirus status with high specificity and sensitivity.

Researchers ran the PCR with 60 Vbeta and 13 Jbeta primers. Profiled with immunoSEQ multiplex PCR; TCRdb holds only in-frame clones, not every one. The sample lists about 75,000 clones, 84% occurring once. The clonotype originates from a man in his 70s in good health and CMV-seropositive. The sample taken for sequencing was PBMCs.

CDR3 protein: CASSSGQGLDTQYF. Written as DNA, the CDR3 is TGTGCCAGCAGTTCGGGACAGGGGTTAGATACGCAGTATTTT. The rearrangement uses TRBV27 and TRBJ2-3; 10 bases agree with TRBD1. The CDR3 contains 14 residues. With 4 bases clipped from V and 5 bases from J, the junction kept 3 bases outside the gene matches. The germline V gene encodes CDR1 MNHEY and CDR2 SMNVEV (reference sequence).